Below, one T cell receptor (beta chain) is given with its context. The CDR3 runs 18 residues. Germline CDR1 and CDR2: LGHDT and YNNKEL (reference sequence). Trimming at V came to 0 bases and at J to 5 bases, leaving 8 bases not matched to a gene. This specimen belongs to a study of blood T cell repertoires in COVID-19. For the study at large: In each case, the material was cDNA or gDNA derived from T cells, B-cell-depleted T cells, or PBMCs.

Original data processing: Cell counts per sample came from amplifying reference gene primers. Sequencing was performed with immunoSEQ multiplex PCR; in TCRdb, only in-frame clones are kept and a portion is missing. V and J calls and clone size are those listed in that table; D and trimming were worked out from the DNA. The table records about 170,000 clones, about 85% of them present only once. The chain has TRBV3-1 (or the pseudogene TRBV3-2) and TRBJ2-4; 12 bases line up with TRBD2. This TCR derives from a man aged 55 to 70 who had recovered from COVID-19. Sequenced: peripheral blood. In DNA, the CDR3 is TGTGCCAGCAGCCAAGATGTGCTAGCGGGGGGGCCGGAAAACATTCAGTACTTC. This sequence encodes CASSQDVLAGGPENIQYF.